This TCR beta chain appears in the sequencing data of a study of tumor and adjacent non-tumor tissue in lung cancer. Study observations and caveats: In normal lung, the top 100 clones were significantly more dominant than in tumor.

This clonotype has a handful of counts. Its target is unknown. This could be a read error, since a much larger clone is one nucleotide away. Three rounds of nested PCR, following a modified ARM-PCR protocol, produced the TCRbeta library. TCRdb reprocessed the multiplex PCR reads with MiXCR, giving one entry per CDR3 protein. Among some 120,000 distinct CDR3 sequences listed, 66% were seen once. The CDR3 sequence is 15 residues long. Per the germline V gene, CDR1 is MNHNY and CDR2 is SVGAGI (reference sequence). Trimming stripped 5 bases from V and 9 bases from J, with 22 bases between. This sample's RNA came from whole unsorted tissue.

V gene TRBV6-6 combines with J gene TRBJ1-2; TRBD1 might be the D (5 bases). Material for sequencing was lung tumor tissue. This sequence originates from a man aged 30 to 45 with non-small cell lung cancer. The DNA for the CDR3 is TGTGCCAGCAGTGACCCCCGGGACCCCTTATATAGCTACACCTTC. Protein product: CASSDPRDPLYSYTF.